This T cell receptor beta chain came from a study of T cell changes during pregnancy in multiple sclerosis. Method: immunoSEQ multiplex PCR; TCRdb's copy keeps in-frame clones and lacks some. The table records roughly 34,000 clones, 90% of them present only once. V was pared by 4 bases and J by 7 bases, with 8 bases of the junction left unmatched. Germline CDR1 and CDR2: SEHNR and FQNEAQ (reference sequence). The length of the CDR3 is 14 residues. The sample here was CD4+ T cells from peripheral blood mononuclear cells, taken in the second trimester of pregnancy. This receptor was obtained from a female donor in good health, enrolled as a control in a pregnancy study. The chain combines TRBV7-9 with TRBJ1-2; 8 nucleotides line up with TRBD1. The CDR3 region is CASSSPGGARGYTF. The CDR3 DNA sequence: TGTGCCAGCAGCTCGCCAGGGGGCGCGCGTGGCTACACCTTC.